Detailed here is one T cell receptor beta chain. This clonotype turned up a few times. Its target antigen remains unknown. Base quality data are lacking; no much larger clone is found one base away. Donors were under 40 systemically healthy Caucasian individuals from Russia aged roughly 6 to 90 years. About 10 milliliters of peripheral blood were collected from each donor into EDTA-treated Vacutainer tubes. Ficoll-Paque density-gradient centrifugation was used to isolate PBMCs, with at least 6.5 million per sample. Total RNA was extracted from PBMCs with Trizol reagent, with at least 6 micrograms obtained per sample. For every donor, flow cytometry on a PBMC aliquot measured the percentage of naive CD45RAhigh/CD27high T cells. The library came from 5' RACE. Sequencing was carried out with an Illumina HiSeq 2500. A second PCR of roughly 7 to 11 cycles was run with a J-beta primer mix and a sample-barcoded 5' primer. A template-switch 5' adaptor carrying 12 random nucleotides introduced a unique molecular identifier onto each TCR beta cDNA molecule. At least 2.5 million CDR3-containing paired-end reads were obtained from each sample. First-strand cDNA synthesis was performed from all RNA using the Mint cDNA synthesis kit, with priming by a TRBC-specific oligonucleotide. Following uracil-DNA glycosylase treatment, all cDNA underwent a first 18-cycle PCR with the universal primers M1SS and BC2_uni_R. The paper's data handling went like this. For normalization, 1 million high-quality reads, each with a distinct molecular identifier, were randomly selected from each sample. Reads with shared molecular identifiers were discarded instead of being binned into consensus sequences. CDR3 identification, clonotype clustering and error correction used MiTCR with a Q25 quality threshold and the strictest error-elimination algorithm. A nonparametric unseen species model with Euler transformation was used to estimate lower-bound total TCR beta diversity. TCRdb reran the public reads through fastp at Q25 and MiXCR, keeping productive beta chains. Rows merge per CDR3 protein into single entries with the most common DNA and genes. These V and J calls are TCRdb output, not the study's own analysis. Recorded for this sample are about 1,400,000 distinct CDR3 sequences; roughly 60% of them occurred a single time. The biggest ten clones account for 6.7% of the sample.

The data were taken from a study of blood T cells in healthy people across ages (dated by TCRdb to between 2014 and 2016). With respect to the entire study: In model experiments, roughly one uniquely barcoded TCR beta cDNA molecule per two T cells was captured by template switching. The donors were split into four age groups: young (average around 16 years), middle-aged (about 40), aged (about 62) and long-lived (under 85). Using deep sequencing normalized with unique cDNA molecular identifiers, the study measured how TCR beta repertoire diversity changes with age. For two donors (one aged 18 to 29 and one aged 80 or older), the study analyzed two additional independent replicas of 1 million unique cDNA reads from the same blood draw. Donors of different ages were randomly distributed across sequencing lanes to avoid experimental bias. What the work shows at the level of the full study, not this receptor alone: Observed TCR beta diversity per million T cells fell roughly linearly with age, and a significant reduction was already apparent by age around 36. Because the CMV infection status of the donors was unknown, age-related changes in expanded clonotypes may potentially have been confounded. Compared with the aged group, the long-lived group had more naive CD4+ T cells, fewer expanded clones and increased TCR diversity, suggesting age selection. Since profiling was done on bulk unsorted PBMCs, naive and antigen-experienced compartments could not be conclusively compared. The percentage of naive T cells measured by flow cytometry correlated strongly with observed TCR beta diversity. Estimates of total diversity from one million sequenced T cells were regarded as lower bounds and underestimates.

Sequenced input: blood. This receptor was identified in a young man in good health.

In nucleotide form, the sequence is TGCAGTGCCAGTGGCAGCGGGAGGGCTCGCTCCTACGAGCAGTACTTC. This codes for CSASGSGRARSYEQYF. In this chain, TRBV20-1 is recombined with TRBJ2-7; 10 central bases correspond to TRBD2. V is pruned by 6 bases and J by 0 bases, leaving 11 bases of the junction without a gene match. The CDR3 starts with the cysteine, ends with the phenylalanine, and has 16 residues. Just the 48-base CDR3 DNA is kept, in frame starting at base 1. The germline V gene (reference sequence) supplies CDR1 DFQATT and CDR2 SNEGSKA.